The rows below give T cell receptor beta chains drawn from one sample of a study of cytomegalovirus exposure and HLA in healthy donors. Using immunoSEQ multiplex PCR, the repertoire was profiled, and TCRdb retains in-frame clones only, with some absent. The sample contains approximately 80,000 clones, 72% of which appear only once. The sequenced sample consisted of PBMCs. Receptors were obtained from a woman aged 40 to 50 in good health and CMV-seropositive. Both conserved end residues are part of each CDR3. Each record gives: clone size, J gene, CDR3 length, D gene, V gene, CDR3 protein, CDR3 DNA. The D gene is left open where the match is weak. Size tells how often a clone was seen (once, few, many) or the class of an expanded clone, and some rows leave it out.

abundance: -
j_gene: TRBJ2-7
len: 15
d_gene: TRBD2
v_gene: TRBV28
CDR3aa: CASSLRAGESYEQYF
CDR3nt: TGTGCCAGCAGTTTAAGGGCGGGGGAGTCCTACGAGCAGTACTTC

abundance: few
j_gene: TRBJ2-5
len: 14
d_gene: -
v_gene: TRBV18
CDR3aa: CASSPPGSPETQYF
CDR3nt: TGTGCCAGCTCACCACCGGGTAGCCCGGAGACCCAGTACTTC

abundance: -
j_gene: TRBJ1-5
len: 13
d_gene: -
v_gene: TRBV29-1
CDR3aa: CSVVAGLDQPQHF
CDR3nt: TGCAGCGTTGTAGCGGGGTTGGATCAGCCCCAGCATTTT

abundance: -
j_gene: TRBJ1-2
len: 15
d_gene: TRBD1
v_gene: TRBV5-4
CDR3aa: CASSSPGQDNYGYTF
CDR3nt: TGTGCCAGCAGCTCACCGGGACAGGACAACTATGGCTACACCTTC

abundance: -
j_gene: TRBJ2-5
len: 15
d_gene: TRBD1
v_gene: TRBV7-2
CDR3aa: CASSLVWDRKETQYF
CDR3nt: TGTGCCAGCAGCTTAGTATGGGACAGGAAAGAGACCCAGTACTTC

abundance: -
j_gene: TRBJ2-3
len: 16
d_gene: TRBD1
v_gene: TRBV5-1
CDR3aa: CASSRPDRENGDTQYF
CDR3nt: TGCGCCAGCAGCCGCCCGGACAGGGAGAATGGCGATACGCAGTATTTT

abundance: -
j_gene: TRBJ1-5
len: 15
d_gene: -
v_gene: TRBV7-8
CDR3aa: CASSSRPSGFEPQHF
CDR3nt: TGTGCCAGCAGCTCCAGGCCCTCAGGGTTTGAGCCCCAGCATTTT

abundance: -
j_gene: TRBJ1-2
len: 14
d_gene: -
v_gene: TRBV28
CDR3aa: CASSRQTRWNGYTF
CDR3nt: TGTGCCAGCAGCAGACAGACCCGTTGGAATGGCTACACCTTC

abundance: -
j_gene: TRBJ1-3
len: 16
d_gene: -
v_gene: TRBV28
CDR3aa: CASSLTQASSGNTIYF
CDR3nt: TGTGCCAGCAGTTTAACTCAGGCGAGCTCTGGAAACACCATATATTTT

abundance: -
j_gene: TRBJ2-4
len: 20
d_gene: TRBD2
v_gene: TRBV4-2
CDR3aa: CASSQDRLCGASGRGNIQYF
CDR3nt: TGTGCCAGCAGCCAAGATCGTTTGTGCGGGGCTAGCGGGAGGGGGAACATTCAGTACTTC

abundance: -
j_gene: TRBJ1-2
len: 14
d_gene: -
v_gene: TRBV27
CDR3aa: CASSSLQGMNGYTF
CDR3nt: TGTGCCAGCAGTTCCCTACAGGGAATGAATGGCTACACCTTC

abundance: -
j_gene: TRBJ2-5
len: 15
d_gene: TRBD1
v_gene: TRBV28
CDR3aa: CASSPPGQMRETQYF
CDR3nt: TGTGCCAGCAGTCCGCCGGGACAGATGAGAGAGACCCAGTACTTC

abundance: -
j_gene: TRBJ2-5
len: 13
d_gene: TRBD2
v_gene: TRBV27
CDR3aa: CASSQREGETQYF
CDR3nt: TGTGCCAGCAGTCAGCGGGAGGGTGAGACCCAGTACTTC

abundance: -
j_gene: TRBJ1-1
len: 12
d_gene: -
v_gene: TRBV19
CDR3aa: CASRASNTEAFF
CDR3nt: TGTGCCAGTCGAGCCTCGAACACTGAAGCTTTCTTT

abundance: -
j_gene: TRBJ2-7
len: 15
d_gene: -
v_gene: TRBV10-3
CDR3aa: CAISDLTARSYEQYF
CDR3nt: TGTGCCATCAGTGATTTGACAGCCCGCTCCTACGAGCAGTACTTC

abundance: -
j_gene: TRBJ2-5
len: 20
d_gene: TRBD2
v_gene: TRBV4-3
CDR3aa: CASSPSRLAGGSVYQETQYF
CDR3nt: TGCGCCAGCAGCCCGTCGCGGCTAGCGGGGGGTTCCGTGTACCAAGAGACCCAGTACTTC

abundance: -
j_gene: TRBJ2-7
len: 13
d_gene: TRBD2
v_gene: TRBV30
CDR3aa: CAWSVTSGLEQYF
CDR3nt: TGTGCCTGGAGTGTGACTAGCGGACTCGAGCAGTACTTC

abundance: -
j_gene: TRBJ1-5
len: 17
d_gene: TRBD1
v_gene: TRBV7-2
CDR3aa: CASSLAGGTGKVQPQHF
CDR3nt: TGTGCCAGCAGCTTAGCGGGAGGGACAGGGAAGGTCCAGCCCCAGCATTTT

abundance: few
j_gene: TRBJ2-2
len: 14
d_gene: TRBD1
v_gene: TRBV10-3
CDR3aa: CAISRGQGDGELFF
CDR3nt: TGTGCCATCAGCCGGGGACAGGGGGACGGGGAGCTGTTTTTT

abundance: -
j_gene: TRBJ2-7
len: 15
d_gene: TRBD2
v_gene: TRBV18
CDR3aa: CASSPSSGSFLEQYF
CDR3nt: TGTGCCAGCTCACCTTCTAGCGGGAGTTTCCTCGAGCAGTACTTC

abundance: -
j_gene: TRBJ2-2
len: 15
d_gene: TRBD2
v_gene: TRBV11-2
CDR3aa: CASSSGLAASGELFF
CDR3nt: TGTGCCAGCAGCTCCGGACTAGCGGCCTCGGGGGAGCTGTTTTTT

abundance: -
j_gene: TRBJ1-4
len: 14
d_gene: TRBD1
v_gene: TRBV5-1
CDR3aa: CASSFRQGDEKLFF
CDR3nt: TGCGCCAGCAGCTTCAGACAGGGGGACGAAAAACTGTTTTTT

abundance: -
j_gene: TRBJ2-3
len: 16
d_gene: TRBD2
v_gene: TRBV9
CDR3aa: CASSLSATSGKDTQYF
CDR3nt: TGTGCCAGCAGCCTCTCCGCGACTAGCGGGAAAGATACGCAGTATTTT

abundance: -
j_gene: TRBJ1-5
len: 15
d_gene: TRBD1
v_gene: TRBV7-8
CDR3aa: CASSWGQGDNQPQHF
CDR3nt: TGTGCCAGCAGCTGGGGACAGGGAGACAATCAGCCCCAGCATTTT

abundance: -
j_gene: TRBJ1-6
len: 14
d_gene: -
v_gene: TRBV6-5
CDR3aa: CASSSGRTTNRVHF
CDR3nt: TGTGCCAGCAGTTCCGGACGGACAACCAACAGGGTCCACTTT

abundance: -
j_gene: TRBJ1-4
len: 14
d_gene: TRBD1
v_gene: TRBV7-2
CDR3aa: CASSLQGGNEKLFF
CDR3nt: TGTGCCAGCAGTTTACAGGGGGGCAATGAAAAACTGTTTTTT

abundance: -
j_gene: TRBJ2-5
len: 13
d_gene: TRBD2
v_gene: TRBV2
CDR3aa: CASRGLARETQYF
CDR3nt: TGTGCCAGCAGGGGACTAGCGAGAGAGACCCAGTACTTC

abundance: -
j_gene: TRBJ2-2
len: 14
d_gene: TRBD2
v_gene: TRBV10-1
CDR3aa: CATKEGGSSGELFF
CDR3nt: TGCGCCACCAAGGAAGGCGGGAGTAGCGGGGAGCTGTTTTTT

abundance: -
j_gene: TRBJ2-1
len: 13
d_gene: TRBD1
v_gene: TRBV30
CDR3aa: CAQPRTGRDEQFF
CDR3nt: TGTGCCCAACCCCGGACAGGGCGGGATGAGCAGTTCTTC

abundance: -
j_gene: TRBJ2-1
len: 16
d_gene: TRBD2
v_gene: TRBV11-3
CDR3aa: CASSSDGTSGYNEQFF
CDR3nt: TGTGCCAGCAGCTCCGATGGGACTAGCGGCTACAATGAGCAGTTCTTC

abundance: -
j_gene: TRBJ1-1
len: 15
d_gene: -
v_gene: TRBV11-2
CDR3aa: CASSLGHNPNTEAFF
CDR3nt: TGTGCCAGCAGCTTAGGCCACAACCCGAACACTGAAGCTTTCTTT

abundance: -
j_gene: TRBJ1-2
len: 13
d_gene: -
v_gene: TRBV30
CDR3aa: CAWSQGQSYGYTF
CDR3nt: TGTGCCTGGAGTCAAGGACAGTCCTATGGCTACACCTTC

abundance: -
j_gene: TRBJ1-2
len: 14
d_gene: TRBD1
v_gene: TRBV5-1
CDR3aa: CASSAIQGNYGYTF
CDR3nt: TGCGCCAGCAGCGCCATACAGGGGAACTATGGCTACACCTTC

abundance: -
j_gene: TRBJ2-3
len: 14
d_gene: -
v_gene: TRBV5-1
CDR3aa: CASSLGQFGDTQYF
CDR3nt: TGCGCCAGCAGCTTGGGACAGTTTGGGGATACGCAGTATTTT

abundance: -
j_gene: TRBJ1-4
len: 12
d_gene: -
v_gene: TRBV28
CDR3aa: CASIGVGEKLFF
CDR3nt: TGTGCCAGCATAGGGGTGGGTGAAAAACTGTTTTTT

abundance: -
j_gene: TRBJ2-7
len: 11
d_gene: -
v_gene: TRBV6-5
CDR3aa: CASRSQGVQYF
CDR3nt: TGTGCCAGCAGATCCCAAGGGGTGCAGTACTTC

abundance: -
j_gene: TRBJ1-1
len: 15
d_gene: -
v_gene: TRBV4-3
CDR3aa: CASSQVLGSNTEAFF
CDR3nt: TGCGCCAGCAGCCAAGTGCTAGGATCCAACACTGAAGCTTTCTTT

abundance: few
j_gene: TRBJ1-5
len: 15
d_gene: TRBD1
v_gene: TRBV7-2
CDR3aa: CASSAGQGGNQPQHF
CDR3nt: TGTGCCAGCAGCGCCGGACAGGGTGGCAATCAGCCCCAGCATTTT

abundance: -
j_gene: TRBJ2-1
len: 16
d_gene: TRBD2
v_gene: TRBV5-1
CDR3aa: CASSRGLAGSGDEQFF
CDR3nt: TGCGCCAGCAGCAGGGGACTAGCGGGGTCCGGGGATGAGCAGTTCTTC

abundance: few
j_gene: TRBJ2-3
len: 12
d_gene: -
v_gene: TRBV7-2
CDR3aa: CASSLEVGTQYF
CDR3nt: TGTGCCAGCAGCCTCGAGGTTGGTACGCAGTATTTT

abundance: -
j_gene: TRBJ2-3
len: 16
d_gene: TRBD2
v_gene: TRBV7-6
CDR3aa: CASSPRRSGGGDTQYF
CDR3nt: TGTGCCAGCAGCCCACGTCGTAGCGGGGGAGGAGATACGCAGTATTTT

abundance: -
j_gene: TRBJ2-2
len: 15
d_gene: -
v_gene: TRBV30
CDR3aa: CAWNRERFNTGELFF
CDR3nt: TGTGCCTGGAACAGGGAGCGTTTTAACACCGGGGAGCTGTTTTTT

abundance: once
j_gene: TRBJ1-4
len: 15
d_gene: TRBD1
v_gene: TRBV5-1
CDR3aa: CASSLAGTGSEKLFF
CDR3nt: TGCGCCAGCAGCTTGGCCGGGACAGGGAGCGAAAAACTGTTTTTT

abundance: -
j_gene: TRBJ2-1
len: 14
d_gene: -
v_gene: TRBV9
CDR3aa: CASSVEWEAGEQFF
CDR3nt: TGTGCCAGCAGCGTAGAGTGGGAGGCGGGTGAGCAGTTCTTC

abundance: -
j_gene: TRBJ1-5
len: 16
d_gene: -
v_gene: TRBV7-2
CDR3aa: CASSPRRGGSNQPQHF
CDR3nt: TGTGCCAGCAGCCCACGTAGGGGGGGTAGCAATCAGCCCCAGCATTTT

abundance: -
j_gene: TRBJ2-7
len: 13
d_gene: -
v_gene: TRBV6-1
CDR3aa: CASILADSYEQYF
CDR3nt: TGTGCCAGCATATTGGCTGACTCCTACGAGCAGTACTTC